The 30 T cell receptor beta chains listed next were all sequenced from one sample in a study of T cells of healthy individuals. TCRdb re-derived calls from the 5' RACE reads in MiXCR, one entry per CDR3 protein. The data contain about 41,000 distinct CDR3 sequences, more than 4.5% of them singletons. These receptor sequences come from a human donor in good health.

This clonotype came up many times. The CDR3 DNA reads TGCGCCAGCAGCTTCGGTGGGCTCCAAGGTGAAAAACTGTTTTTT. It encodes CASSFGGLQGEKLFF. The chain carries TRBV5-1 and TRBJ1-4; D is uncertain. V lost 2 bases, J lost 7 bases, and 15 bases lay in between. Germline CDR1 and CDR2: SGHRS and YFSETQ. The CDR3 sequence is 15 residues long.

This clonotype was counted at least ten times. This rearrangement joins TRBV4-1 to TRBJ2-1; no firm D call. This CDR3 has 14 residues. V was cut by 0 bases and J by 14 bases, with 17 bases left in between. Per the germline V gene, CDR1 is MGHRA and CDR2 is YSYEKL. The CDR3 nucleotides read TGCGCCAGCAGCCAAGATCTCGAGGCCTCCAAGGAGTTCTTC. Its protein is CASSQDLEASKEFF.

This clonotype was counted at least ten times. V and J are TRBV20-1 and TRBJ1-2; D uncertain. The CDR3 runs 12 residues. Germline V gives CDR1 DFQATT, CDR2 SNEGSKA (reference sequence). Trimming left V 8 bases short and J 3 bases short, with 13 bases between. CDR3: CSYSVDHYGYTF. In DNA form, the CDR3 reads TGCAGTTACTCCGTAGATCACTATGGCTACACCTTC.

This clonotype was found many times. The chain couples TRBV6-5 to TRBJ2-7; 9 bases agree with TRBD1. The V gene end was trimmed by 7 bases and the J gene end by 2 bases; junction bases not matched to a gene: 9. Germline-derived CDR1 and CDR2 are MNHEY and SVGAGI. The CDR3 has 15 amino acids. CDR3 loop: CASTRGDRGAYEQYF. The CDR3 region has the DNA TGTGCCAGCACCCGGGGAGACAGGGGGGCCTACGAGCAGTACTTC.

As to this clonotype: This clone may be a read error of a much larger clone one base away. The chain employs TRBV4-1 and TRBJ2-3, with TRBD2 identical over 9 bases. This CDR3 region has 17 residues. Germline V CDR1 and CDR2: MGHRA, YSYEKL. The CDR3: CASSRGLAQISTDSQYF. CDR3 DNA sequence: TGCGCCAGCAGCCGAGGACTAGCGCAGATAAGCACAGATTCGCAGTATTTT.

This clonotype is deemed medium-sized. The V and J genes are TRBV20-1 and TRBJ2-1; TRBD1 agrees at 7 bases. The V and J ends lost 3 bases and 8 bases, in that order; junction bases with no gene match: 4. The CDR3 has 12 residues. Germline values: CDR1 DFQATT, CDR2 SNEGSKA (reference sequence). The CDR3 coding sequence is TGCAGTGCTAGCGAGGGGGCATATGAGCAGTTCTTC. Its protein is CSASEGAYEQFF.

This clonotype occurred many times. The V gene is TRBV24-1, the J gene TRBJ2-1; tentative D call: TRBD1 (5 bases). The CDR3 loop spans 14 amino acids. In germline, CDR1 is KGHDR, CDR2 SFDVKD. Trimming cost V 8 bases and J 0 bases, with 10 bases left between them. The CDR3 nucleotides are TGTGCCACCACCACGCAGGGCTCCTACAATGAGCAGTTCTTC. Protein: CATTTQGSYNEQFF.

This clonotype was seen a few times. This chain joins TRBV27 and TRBJ1-1; TRBD1 matches at 9 bases. The germline gives CDR1 MNHEY, CDR2 SMNVEV (reference sequence). V lost 6 bases and J lost 4; bases outside the gene matches: 9. The CDR3 is made up of 15 amino acids. The CDR3 loop is CASRAPGQGATEAFF. DNA for the CDR3: TGTGCCAGCAGAGCCCCGGGACAGGGTGCCACTGAAGCTTTCTTT.

This clonotype has a count of ten or more. The gene calls are TRBV9 and TRBJ2-7, with no clear D. The germline CDR1 and CDR2 sequences are SGDLS and YYNGEE. This CDR3 has 15 residues. The ends were cut back, 1 base at V and 2 bases at J, with 13 bases in the middle. CDR3 DNA: TGTGCCAGCAGCGTATCGGTCGCCCCTACCTACGAGCAGTACTTC. Translation gives CASSVSVAPTYEQYF. Filled out from reference TRBV9 and TRBJ2-7, the complete variable domain reads DSGVTQTPKHLITATGQRVTLRCSPRSGDLSVYWYQQSLDQGLQFLIQYYNGEERAKGNILERFSAQQFPDLHSELNLSSLELGDSALYFCASSVSVAPTYEQYFGPGTRLTVT.

The chain recombines TRBV10-2 with TRBJ2-3, with 9 bases identical to TRBD2. CDR1 WSHSY and CDR2 SAAADI come from the germline V gene. V was pared by 8 bases and J by 1 base, with 4 bases of the junction left unmatched. The CDR3 extends over 14 amino acids. CDR3: CASALAGRTDTQYF. In DNA form, the CDR3 reads TGCGCCAGCGCCCTAGCGGGACGCACAGATACGCAGTATTTT.

V gene TRBV30 combines with J gene TRBJ2-1; no reliable D call. V was clipped by 4 bases and J by 7 bases, with 8 bases between them. The germline gives CDR1 GTSNPN, CDR2 SVGIG (reference sequence). The CDR3 has 11 residues. CDR3 nucleotides: TGTGCCTGGAAGGTAGCAAATGAGCAGTTCTTC. It encodes CAWKVANEQFF.

The rearrangement joins TRBV18 to TRBJ2-1; 7 nucleotides agree with TRBD1. CDR1 is KGHSH, CDR2 LQKENI, per germline. This CDR3 is built from 16 residues. J was trimmed by 0 bases and V by 1 base; bases with no gene match: 3. The CDR3 region is CASSPQGASSYNEQFF. CDR3 bases: TGTGCCAGCTCACCACAGGGGGCGAGCTCCTACAATGAGCAGTTCTTC.

This clonotype was picked up one time. This rearrangement joins TRBV9 to TRBJ2-7; TRBD2 agrees at 8 bases. Germline trimming cut 1 base from V and 3 bases from J; bases unmatched to any gene: 3. This CDR3 spans 14 amino acids. CDR1 and CDR2 from the germline V gene are SGDLS and YYNGEE. The CDR3 sequence: CASSVYSGGYEQYF. The CDR3 DNA follows: TGTGCCAGCAGCGTATACAGCGGGGGCTACGAGCAGTACTTC.

This clonotype showed up many times. The chain recombines TRBV6-2 or TRBV6-3 with TRBJ2-7; TRBD1 aligns across 9 bases. Germline V CDR1 and CDR2: MNHEY, SVGEGT. CDR3 length: 14 amino acids. V dropped 4 bases and J dropped 4; count of bases not matched to a gene: 5. The CDR3 sequence: CASSSTGTGYEQYF. In DNA form, the CDR3 reads TGTGCCAGCAGTTCTACCGGGACAGGGTACGAGCAGTACTTC.

This clonotype was found a few times. This rearrangement joins TRBV5-4 to TRBJ2-3; D perhaps matches TRBD2 (6 bases). The CDR3 is made up of 15 amino acids. V lost 0 bases and J 2 bases, leaving 10 bases between the germline ends. CDR1 and CDR2 from the germline V gene are SGHNT and YYREEE (reference sequence). CDR3 residues: CASSLDSGLTDTQYF. CDR3 DNA: TGTGCCAGCAGCTTGGATAGCGGACTCACAGATACGCAGTATTTT.

This clonotype was seen a handful of times. The chain carries TRBV13 and TRBJ1-1, with D possibly being TRBD1 (5 bases). This CDR3 is 15 amino acids long. The V end was cut by 2 bases, the J end by 4 bases, with 14 bases between. Germline loops: CDR1 PRHDT, CDR2 FYEKMQ (reference sequence). CDR3 residues: CASSLKGHASTEAFF. CDR3 sequence (DNA): TGTGCCAGCAGCTTAAAAGGACACGCGAGCACTGAAGCTTTCTTT.

This clonotype came up many times. The chain couples TRBV3-1 to TRBJ2-2; 9 bases map to TRBD2. Trimming took 5 bases from V and 13 from J; bases not matched to a gene: 11. Germline lookup yields CDR1 LGHDT and CDR2 YNNKEL (reference sequence). The CDR3 contains 14 residues. CDR3 in amino acids: CASSSASRAGGLFF. Written as DNA, the CDR3 is TGTGCCAGCAGCTCAGCCAGTCGAGCGGGAGGGCTGTTTTTT.

This clonotype was detected many times. The chain has TRBV4-1 and TRBJ2-3, with TRBD2 identical over 10 bases. Germline V gives CDR1 MGHRA, CDR2 YSYEKL. The V segment lost 2 bases and the J segment 6 bases; nucleotides outside the gene matches: 8. The CDR3 loop spans 16 amino acids. In DNA, the CDR3 is TGCGCCAGCAGCCAATCAAGCGGGGGGGCTTCGGATACGCAGTATTTT. Translated: CASSQSSGGASDTQYF.

This clonotype was counted at least ten times. The chain couples TRBV12-3 or TRBV12-4 to TRBJ1-4, with TRBD1 identical over 7 bases. Losses at the gene ends were 5 bases for V and 7 bases for J; bases not matched to a gene: 4. This CDR3 is built from 13 residues. The CDR3 coding sequence is TGTGCCAGCAGTCCCCGGACAGGTGAAAAACTGTTTTTT. Amino acid sequence: CASSPRTGEKLFF.

This clonotype occurred many times. This chain uses TRBV12-3 or TRBV12-4 with TRBJ1-6; tentative D call: TRBD1 (5 bases). The CDR3 is 15 amino acids. Trimming pared 3 bases from V and 5 bases from J, leaving 11 bases between. CDR3 amino acids: CASSFRGPNNSPLHF. CDR3 bases: TGTGCCAGCAGTTTCCGGGGACCGAATAATTCACCCCTCCACTTT.

This clonotype occurred many times. The J gene is TRBJ2-1, the V gene TRBV2, with D perhaps matching TRBD2 (6 bases). Germline CDR1 SNHLY, CDR2 FYNNEI. This CDR3 region has 13 residues. V was pared by 5 bases and J by 8 bases, with 13 bases between. Here the CDR3 DNA reads TGTGCCAGCAGTAGGGACTTCTCGGATGAGCAGTTCTTC. This translates into CASSRDFSDEQFF.

The chain recombines TRBV18 with TRBJ2-1; 7 nucleotides agree with TRBD2. CDR1 and CDR2 (germline): KGHSH, LQKENI. Losses at the gene ends were 0 bases for V and 5 bases for J; bases not matched to a gene: 7. The CDR3 is made up of 16 amino acids. CDR3 in DNA: TGTGCCAGCTCACCACCGGGACGAGCGGGGAACAATGAGCAGTTCTTC. It translates to CASSPPGRAGNNEQFF.

This clonotype was counted ten times or more. The chain uses TRBV15 and TRBJ1-1, with 7 bases that match TRBD1. Germline V lookup: CDR1 LNHNV, CDR2 YYDKDF (reference sequence). J lost 10 bases, V lost 2 bases, and 13 bases had no gene match. This CDR3 is 15 amino acids long. The CDR3 spells CATSRLQGIALGAFF. In nucleotides, the CDR3 is TGTGCCACCAGCAGATTACAGGGGATAGCACTGGGAGCTTTCTTT.

The table lists this clonotype with many counts. The chain carries TRBV18 and TRBJ2-4, with 7 bases fitting TRBD1. From germline, CDR1 is KGHSH and CDR2 LQKENI. With V trimmed by 0 bases and J by 8 bases, 4 bases remained unmatched. The CDR3 loop spans 14 amino acids. The CDR3 DNA is TGTGCCAGCTCACCACCGGGAGACAGGGACATTCAGTACTTC. This sequence encodes CASSPPGDRDIQYF.

Ten or more counts support this clonotype. CDR3 bases: TGCAGTGCTAGTGAACAGGAACTTAATCAGCCCCAGCATTTT. Translation gives CSASEQELNQPQHF. This rearrangement joins TRBV20-1 to TRBJ1-5; possible D gene TRBD1, 5 bases. CDR1 and CDR2 from the germline V gene are DFQATT and SNEGSKA (reference sequence). This CDR3 has 14 amino acids. The V gene lost 3 bases and the J gene lost 4 bases, with 13 bases spanning the gap.

This clonotype was counted ten times or more. This rearrangement joins TRBV11-3 to TRBJ2-1; D possibly uses TRBD1 or TRBD2 (5 bases each). CDR1 and CDR2 from the germline V gene are SGHNT and YENEEA. The length of the CDR3 is 12 residues. V shed 5 bases and J shed 15 bases, with 17 bases lying between them. The DNA of the CDR3 is TGTGCCAGCAGCAAAAGTTGGGGGAGTCTGTTCTTC. Translating gives CASSKSWGSLFF.

This clonotype has ten or more counts. The chain couples TRBV5-1 to TRBJ2-7; 8 bases fit TRBD1. The CDR3 is 15 amino acids. Germline loops: CDR1 SGHRS, CDR2 YFSETQ. J lost 6 bases, V lost 2 bases, and 10 bases had no gene match. DNA for the CDR3: TGCGCCAGCAGCTTACCCGACAGGGGTTTAGGCGAGCAGTACTTC. Translated, it gives CASSLPDRGLGEQYF.

This clonotype was recorded at least ten times. The chain employs TRBV5-4 and TRBJ2-3; 12 nucleotides align to TRBD2. This CDR3 region has 15 residues. Germline assignment: CDR1 SGHNT and CDR2 YYREEE (reference sequence). Trimming cost V 3 bases and J 3 bases; bases outside gene matches: 2. In DNA form, the CDR3 reads TGTGCCAGCAGCTCGACTAGCGGGGGTACAGATACGCAGTATTTT. It yields the protein CASSSTSGGTDTQYF.

This clonotype was detected only a few times. One end of the junction does not line up with germline, which may come from a read error. The chain couples TRBV20-1 to TRBJ1-2; possibly TRBD1 for D (5 bases). CDR3 length: 18 amino acids. Germline values: CDR1 DFQATT, CDR2 SNEGSKA (reference sequence). The CDR3 sequence: CSAKTNIGAGGRGYGYNF. CDR3 sequence (DNA): TGCAGTGCAAAGACAAACATAGGAGCGGGGGGAAGGGGCTATGGCTACAACTTC.

This clonotype was observed at least ten times. This chain joins TRBV20-1 and TRBJ2-3, with unresolved D. Germline values: CDR1 DFQATT, CDR2 SNEGSKA (reference sequence). This CDR3 contains 11 residues. The V gene lost 6 bases and the J gene lost 4 bases, with 8 bases spanning the gap. The CDR3 coding sequence is TGCAGTGCCGTAGTAGCAGATACGCAGTATTTT. Amino acids: CSAVVADTQYF.